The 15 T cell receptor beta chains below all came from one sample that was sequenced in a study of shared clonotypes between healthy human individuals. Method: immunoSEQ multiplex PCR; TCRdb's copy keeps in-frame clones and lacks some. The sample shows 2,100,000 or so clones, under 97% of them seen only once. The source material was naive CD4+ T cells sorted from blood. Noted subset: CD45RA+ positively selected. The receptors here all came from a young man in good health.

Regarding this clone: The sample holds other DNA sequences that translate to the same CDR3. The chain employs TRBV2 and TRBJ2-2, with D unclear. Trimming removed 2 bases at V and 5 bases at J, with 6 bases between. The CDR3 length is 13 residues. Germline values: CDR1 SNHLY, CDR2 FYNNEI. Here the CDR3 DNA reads TGTGCCAGCAGTGAAAGTGGGACCGGGGAGCTGTTTTTT. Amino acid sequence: CASSESGTGELFF.

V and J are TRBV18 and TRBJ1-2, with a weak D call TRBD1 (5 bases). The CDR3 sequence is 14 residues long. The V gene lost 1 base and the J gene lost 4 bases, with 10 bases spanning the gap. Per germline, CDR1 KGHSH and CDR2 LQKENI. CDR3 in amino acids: CASSPQRGVYGYTF. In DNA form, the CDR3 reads TGTGCCAGCTCACCACAGCGGGGGGTCTATGGCTACACCTTC.

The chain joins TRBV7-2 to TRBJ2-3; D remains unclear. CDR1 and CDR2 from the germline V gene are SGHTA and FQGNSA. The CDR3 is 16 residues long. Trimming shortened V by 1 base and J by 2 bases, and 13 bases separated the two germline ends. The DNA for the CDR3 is TGTGCCAGCAGCTTAGGATTACTATACCCCACAGATACGCAGTATTTT. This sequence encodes CASSLGLLYPTDTQYF.

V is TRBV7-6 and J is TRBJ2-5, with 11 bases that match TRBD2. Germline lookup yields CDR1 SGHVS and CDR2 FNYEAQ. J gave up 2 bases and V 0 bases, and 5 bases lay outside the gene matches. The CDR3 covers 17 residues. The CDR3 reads CASSLALAGAVQETQYF. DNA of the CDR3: TGTGCCAGCAGCTTAGCACTAGCGGGAGCAGTGCAAGAGACCCAGTACTTC.

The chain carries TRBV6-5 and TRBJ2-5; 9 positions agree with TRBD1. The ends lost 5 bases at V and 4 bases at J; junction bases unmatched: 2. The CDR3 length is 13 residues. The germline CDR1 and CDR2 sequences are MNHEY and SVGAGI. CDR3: CASSNRGRETQYF. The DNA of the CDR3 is TGTGCCAGCAGTAACAGGGGGCGAGAGACCCAGTACTTC.

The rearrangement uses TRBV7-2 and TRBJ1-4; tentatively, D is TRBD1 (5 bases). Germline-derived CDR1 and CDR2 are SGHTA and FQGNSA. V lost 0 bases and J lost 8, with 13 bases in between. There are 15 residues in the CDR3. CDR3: CASSLATARLEKLFF. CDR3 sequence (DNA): TGTGCCAGCAGCTTAGCGACAGCGAGGTTAGAAAAACTGTTTTTT.

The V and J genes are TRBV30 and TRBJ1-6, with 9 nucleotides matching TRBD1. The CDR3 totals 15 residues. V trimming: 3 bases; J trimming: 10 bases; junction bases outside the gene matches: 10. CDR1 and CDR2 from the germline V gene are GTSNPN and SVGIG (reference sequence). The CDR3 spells CAWSFSRTGDSPLHF. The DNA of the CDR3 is TGTGCCTGGAGCTTTAGTCGGACAGGGGACTCACCCCTCCACTTT.

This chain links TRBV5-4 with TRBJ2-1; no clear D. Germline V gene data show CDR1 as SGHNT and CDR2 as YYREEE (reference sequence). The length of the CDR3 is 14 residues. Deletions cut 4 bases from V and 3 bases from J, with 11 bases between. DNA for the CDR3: TGTGCCAGCAGCCATCAGAAGGGCTACAATGAGCAGTTCTTC. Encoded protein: CASSHQKGYNEQFF.

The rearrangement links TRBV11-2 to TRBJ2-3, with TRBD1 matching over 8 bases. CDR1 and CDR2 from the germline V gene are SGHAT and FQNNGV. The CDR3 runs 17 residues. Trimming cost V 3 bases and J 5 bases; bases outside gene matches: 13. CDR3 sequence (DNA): TGTGCCAGCAGCTTTCATAACGGCCGGACAGGGCGAGATACGCAGTATTTT. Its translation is CASSFHNGRTGRDTQYF.

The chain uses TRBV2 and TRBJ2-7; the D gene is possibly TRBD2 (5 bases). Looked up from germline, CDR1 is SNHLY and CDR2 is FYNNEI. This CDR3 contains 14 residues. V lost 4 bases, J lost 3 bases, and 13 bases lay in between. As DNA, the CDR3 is TGTGCCAGCAGTGTATCGGAGGTACGCTACGAGCAGTACTTC. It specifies CASSVSEVRYEQYF.

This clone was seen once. Written as DNA, the CDR3 is TGCGCCAGCAGCCAAGCAGGCAGGGGCCACCTCGTTTTCTTT. Residues: CASSQAGRGHLVFF. The J gene is TRBJ1-1, the V gene TRBV4-1; possible D gene TRBD1, 6 bases. The length of the CDR3 is 14 residues. V lost 1 base and J lost 13, with 19 bases in between. Germline CDR1 MGHRA, CDR2 YSYEKL.

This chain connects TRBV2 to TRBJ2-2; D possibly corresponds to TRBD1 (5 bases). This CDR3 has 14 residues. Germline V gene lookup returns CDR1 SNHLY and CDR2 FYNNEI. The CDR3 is CGLSRQGLPGELFF. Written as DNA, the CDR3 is TGTGGCTTGAGTCGGCAGGGTCTCCCCGGGGAGCTGTTTTTT.

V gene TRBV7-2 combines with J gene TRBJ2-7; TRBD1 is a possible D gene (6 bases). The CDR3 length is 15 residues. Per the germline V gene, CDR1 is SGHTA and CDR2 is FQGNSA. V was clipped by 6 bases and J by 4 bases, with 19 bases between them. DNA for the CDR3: TGTGCCAGCAGTTTAACAGGGAAGGGTTTTTACGAGCAGTACTTC. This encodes CASSLTGKGFYEQYF.

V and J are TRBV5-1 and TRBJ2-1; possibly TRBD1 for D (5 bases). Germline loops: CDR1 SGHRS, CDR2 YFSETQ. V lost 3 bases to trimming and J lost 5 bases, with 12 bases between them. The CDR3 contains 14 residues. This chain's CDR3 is CASSSRTRDNEQFF. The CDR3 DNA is TGCGCCAGCAGCTCCCGGACAAGAGACAATGAGCAGTTCTTC.

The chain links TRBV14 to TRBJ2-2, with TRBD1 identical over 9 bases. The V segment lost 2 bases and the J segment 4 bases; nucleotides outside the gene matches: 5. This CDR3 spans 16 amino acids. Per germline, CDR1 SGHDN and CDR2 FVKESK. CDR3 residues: CASSQQQGAGTGELFF. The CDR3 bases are TGTGCCAGCAGCCAACAACAGGGGGCGGGCACCGGGGAGCTGTTTTTT.